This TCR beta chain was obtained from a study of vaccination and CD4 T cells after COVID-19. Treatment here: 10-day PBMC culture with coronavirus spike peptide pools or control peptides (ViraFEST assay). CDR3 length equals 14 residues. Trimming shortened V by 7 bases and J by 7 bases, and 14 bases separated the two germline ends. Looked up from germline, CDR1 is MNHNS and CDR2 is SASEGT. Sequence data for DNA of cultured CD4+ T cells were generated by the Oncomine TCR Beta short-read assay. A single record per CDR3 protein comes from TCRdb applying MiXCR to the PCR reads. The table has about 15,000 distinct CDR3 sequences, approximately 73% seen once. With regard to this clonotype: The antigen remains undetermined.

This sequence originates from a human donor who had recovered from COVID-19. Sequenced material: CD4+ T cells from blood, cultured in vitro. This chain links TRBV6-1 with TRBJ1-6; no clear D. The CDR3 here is CASIPGPRNSPLHF. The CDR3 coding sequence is TGTGCCAGCATCCCGGGCCCCAGGAATTCACCCCTCCACTTT.